This T cell receptor (beta chain) was identified during a study of blood T cell repertoires in COVID-19. Study summary: PBMCs, B-cell-depleted T cells, or T cells provided the cDNA or gDNA that made up the material.

From germline, CDR1 is SNHLY and CDR2 FYNNEI. With 7 bases removed from V and 0 bases from J, the gap between germline ends came to 9 bases. This CDR3 region has 13 residues. Assay: immunoSEQ multiplex PCR; the TCRdb copy retains only in-frame clones and omits some. The table has approximately 200,000 clones, approximately 84% seen once; the top ten hold 7.5%. For recovered donors of Cohort 3, there were two negative PCRs, clearance, or symptom resolution. The receptor comes from a man aged 35 to 55 who had recovered from COVID-19. The sample taken for sequencing was PBMCs or T cells enriched from blood (not recorded which). The chain employs TRBV2 and TRBJ1-1; weak D call: TRBD1 (6 bases). The CDR3 nucleotides are TGTGCCAGCAAGGGACAATTGAACACTGAAGCTTTCTTT. This translates into CASKGQLNTEAFF.